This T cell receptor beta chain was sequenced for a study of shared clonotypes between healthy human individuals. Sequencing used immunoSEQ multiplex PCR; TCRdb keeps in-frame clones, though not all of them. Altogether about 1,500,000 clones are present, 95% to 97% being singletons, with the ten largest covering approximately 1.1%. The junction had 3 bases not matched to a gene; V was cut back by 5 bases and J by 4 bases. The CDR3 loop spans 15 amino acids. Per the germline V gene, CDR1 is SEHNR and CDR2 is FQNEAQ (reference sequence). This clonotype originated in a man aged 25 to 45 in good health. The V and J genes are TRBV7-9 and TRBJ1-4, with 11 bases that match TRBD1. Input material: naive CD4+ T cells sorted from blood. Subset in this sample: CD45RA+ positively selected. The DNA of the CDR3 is TGTGCCAGCAGCACGGACAGGGGGCTTAATGAAAAACTGTTTTTT. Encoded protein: CASSTDRGLNEKLFF.